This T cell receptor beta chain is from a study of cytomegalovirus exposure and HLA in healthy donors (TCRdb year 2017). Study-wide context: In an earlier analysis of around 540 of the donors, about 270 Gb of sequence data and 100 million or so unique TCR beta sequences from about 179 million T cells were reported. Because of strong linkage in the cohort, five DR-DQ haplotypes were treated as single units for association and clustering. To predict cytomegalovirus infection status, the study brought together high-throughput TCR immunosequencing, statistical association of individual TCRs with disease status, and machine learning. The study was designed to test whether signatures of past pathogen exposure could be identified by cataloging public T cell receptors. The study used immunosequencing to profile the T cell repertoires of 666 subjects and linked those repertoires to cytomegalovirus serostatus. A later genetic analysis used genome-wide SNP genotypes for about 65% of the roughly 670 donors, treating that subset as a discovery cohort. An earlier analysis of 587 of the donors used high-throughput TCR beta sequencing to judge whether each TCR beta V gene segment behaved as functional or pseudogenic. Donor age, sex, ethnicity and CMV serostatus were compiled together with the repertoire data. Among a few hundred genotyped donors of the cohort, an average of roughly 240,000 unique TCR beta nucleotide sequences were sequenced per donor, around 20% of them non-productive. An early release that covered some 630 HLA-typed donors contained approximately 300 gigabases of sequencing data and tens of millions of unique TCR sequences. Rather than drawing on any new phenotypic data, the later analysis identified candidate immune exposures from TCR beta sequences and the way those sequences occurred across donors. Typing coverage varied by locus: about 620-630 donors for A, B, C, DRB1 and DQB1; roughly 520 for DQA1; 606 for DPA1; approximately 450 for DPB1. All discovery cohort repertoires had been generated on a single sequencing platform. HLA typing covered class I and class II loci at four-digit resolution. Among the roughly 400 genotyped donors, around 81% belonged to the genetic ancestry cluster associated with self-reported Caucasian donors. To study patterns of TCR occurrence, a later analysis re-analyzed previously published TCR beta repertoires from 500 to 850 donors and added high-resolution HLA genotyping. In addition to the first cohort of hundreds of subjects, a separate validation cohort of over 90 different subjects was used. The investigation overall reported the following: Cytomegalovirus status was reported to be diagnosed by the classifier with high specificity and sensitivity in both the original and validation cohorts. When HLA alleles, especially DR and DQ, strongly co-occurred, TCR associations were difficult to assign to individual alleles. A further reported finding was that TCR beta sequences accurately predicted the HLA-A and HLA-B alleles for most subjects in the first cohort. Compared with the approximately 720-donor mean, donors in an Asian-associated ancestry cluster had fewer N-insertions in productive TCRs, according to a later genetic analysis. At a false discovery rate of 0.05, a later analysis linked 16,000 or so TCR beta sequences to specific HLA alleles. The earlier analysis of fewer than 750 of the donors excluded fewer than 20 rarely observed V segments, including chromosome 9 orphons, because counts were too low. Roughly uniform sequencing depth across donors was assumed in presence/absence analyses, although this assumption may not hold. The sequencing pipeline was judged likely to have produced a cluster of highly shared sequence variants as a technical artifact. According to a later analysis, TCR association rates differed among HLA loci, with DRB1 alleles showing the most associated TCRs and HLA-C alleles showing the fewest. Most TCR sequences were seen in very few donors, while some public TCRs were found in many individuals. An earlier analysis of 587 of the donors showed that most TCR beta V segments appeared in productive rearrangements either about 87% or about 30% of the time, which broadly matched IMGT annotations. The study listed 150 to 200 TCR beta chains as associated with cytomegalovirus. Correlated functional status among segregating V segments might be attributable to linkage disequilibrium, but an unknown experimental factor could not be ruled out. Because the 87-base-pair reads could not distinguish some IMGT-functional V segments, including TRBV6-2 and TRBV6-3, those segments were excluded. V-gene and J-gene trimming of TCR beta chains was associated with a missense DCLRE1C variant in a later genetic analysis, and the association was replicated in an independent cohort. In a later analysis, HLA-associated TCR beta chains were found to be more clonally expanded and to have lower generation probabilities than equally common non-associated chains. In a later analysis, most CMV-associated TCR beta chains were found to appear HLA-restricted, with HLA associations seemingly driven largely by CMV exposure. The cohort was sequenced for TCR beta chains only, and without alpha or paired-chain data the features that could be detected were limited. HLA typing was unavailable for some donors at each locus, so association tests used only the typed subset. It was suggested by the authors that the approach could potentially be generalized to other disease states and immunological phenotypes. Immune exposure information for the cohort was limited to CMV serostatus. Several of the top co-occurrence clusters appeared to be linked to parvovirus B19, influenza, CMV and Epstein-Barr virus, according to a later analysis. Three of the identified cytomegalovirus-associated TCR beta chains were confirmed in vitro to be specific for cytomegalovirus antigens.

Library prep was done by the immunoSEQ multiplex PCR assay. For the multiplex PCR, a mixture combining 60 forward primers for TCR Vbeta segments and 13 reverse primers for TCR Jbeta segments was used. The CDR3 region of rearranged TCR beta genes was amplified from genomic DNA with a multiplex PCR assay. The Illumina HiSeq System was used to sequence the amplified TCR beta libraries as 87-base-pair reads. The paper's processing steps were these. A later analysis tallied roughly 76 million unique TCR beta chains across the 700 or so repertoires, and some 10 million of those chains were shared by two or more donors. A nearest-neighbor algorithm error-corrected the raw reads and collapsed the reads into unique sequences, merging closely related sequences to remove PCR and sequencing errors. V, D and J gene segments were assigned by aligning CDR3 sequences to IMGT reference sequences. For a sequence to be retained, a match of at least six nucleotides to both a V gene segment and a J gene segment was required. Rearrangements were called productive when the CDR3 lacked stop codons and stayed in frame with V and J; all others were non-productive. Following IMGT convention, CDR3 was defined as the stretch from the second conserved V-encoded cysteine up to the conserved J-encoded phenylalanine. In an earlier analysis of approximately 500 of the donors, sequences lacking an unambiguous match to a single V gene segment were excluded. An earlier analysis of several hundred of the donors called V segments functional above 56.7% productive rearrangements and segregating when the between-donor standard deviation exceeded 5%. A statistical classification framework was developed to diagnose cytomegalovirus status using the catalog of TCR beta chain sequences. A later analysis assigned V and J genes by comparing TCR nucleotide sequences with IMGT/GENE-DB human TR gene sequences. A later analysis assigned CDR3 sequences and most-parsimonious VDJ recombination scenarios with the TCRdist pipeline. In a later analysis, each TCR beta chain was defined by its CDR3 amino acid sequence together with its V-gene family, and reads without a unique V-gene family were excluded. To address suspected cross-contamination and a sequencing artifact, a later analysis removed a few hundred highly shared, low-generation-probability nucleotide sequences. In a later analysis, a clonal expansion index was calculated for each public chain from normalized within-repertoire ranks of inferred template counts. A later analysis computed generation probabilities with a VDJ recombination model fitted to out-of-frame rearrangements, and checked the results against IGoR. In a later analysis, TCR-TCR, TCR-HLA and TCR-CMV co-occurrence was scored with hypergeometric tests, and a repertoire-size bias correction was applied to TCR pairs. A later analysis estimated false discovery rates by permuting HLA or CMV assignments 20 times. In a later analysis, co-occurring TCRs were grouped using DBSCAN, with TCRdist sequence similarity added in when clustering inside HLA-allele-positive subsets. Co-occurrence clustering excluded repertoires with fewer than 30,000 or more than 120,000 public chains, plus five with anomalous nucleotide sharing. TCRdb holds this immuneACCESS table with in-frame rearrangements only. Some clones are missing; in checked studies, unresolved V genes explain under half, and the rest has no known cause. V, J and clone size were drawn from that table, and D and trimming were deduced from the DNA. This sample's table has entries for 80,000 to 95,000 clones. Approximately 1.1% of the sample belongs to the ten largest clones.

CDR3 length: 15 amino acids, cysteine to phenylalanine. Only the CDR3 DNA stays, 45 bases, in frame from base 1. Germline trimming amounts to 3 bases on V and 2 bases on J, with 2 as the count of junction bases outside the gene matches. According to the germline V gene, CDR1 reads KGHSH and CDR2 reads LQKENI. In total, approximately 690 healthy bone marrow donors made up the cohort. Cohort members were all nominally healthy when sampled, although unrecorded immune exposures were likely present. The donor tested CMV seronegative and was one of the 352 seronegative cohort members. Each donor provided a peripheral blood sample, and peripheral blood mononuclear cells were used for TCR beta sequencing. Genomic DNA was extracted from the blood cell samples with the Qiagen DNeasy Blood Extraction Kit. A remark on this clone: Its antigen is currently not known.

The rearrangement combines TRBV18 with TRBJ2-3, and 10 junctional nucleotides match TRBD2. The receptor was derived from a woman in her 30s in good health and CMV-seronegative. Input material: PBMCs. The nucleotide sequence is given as TGTGCCAGCTCACCCCTAGCGGGAGTCACAGATACGCAGTATTTT. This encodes CASSPLAGVTDTQYF.